Given below is one T cell receptor beta chain in context. These data are taken from a study of T cell responses to AZD1222 COVID-19 vaccine. Whole-study context: Pooled together were second doses at about 4 or about 12 weeks.

The protocol was immunoSEQ multiplex PCR, while the TCRdb copy is restricted to in-frame clones and leaves out a portion. The sample has roughly 150,000 clones; about nine tenths are singletons. V lost 3 bases and J lost 8; bases outside the gene matches: 13. Germline loops: CDR1 SGDLS, CDR2 YYNGEE. The CDR3 is 18 residues long. This clonotype was obtained from an adult in good health. The J gene is TRBJ2-1, the V gene TRBV9; 14 positions agree with TRBD2. The sample consisted of peripheral blood, taken on day 0 of AZD1222 vaccination. The CDR3 bases are TGTGCCAGCAGCGGAGGGGGACTAGCGGGAGAGACCGGCTATGAGCAGTTCTTC. This sequence encodes CASSGGGLAGETGYEQFF.